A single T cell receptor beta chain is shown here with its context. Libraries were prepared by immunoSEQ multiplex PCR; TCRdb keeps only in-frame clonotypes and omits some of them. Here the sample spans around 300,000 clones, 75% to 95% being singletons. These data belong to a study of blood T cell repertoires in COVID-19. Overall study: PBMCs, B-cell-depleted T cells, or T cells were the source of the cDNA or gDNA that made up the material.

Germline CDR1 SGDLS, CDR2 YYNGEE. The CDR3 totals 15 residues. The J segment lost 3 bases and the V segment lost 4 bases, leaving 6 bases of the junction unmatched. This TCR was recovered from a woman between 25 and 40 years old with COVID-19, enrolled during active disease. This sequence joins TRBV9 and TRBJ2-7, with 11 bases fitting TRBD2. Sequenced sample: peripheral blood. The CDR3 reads CASSSGGTSGYEQYF. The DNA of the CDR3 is TGTGCCAGCAGCTCAGGGGGGACTAGCGGCTACGAGCAGTACTTC.